The T cell receptor (beta chain) under discussion was sequenced for a study of blood T cell repertoires in COVID-19. The CDR3 sequence is 15 residues long. J gave up 7 bases and V 3 bases, and 10 bases lay outside the gene matches. Germline-derived CDR1 and CDR2 are DFQATT and SNEGSKA (reference sequence). Methods used by the authors: Scientists estimated how many nucleated cells there were by amplifying reference gene primers. Using immunoSEQ multiplex PCR, the repertoire was profiled, and TCRdb retains in-frame clones only, with some absent. V and J calls plus clone size are reproduced from that table; the DNA served to infer D and trimming. The table shows roughly 520,000 clones, with around nine tenths occurring only once. Study members were between about 18 and 95 years old and lived in 24 US regions. Each recovered donor of Cohort 3 presented with two negative PCRs, clearance, or symptom resolution.

The origin of this receptor is a middle-aged woman who had recovered from COVID-19. This chain connects TRBV20-1 to TRBJ2-3; TRBD1 agrees at 10 bases. The sample taken for sequencing was PBMCs or T cells enriched from blood (not recorded which). CDR3 region: CSASDRGRGAHTQYF. CDR3 in DNA: TGCAGTGCTAGTGACAGGGGGCGAGGGGCTCATACGCAGTATTTT.